This note documents a single T cell receptor beta chain sequence. CDR3 length equals 16 residues. Germline loops: CDR1 SGHAT, CDR2 FQNNGV. V gave up 7 bases and J gave up 5 bases, with 21 bases separating them. These data are taken from a study of blood T cell repertoires in COVID-19. This table comes from immunoSEQ multiplex PCR, and its TCRdb copy is limited to in-frame clones, with some not included. The data show some 220,000 clones, roughly 90% seen once. The specimen sequenced was PBMCs or T cells enriched from blood (not recorded which). The source of this sequence is a woman in her thirties or forties with acute COVID-19. V gene TRBV11-2 combines with J gene TRBJ2-1; D possibly corresponds to TRBD1 (6 bases). For the CDR3, the DNA is TGTGCCAGCACCCTAGTGCGGCAGGGGCTCAACAATGAGCAGTTCTTC. This gives the protein CASTLVRQGLNNEQFF.